This TCR beta chain was found in a study of vaccination effects on CD4 cells after COVID-19. ViraFEST expansion of antigen-specific CD4+ T cells with viral peptide pools preceded sequencing. With approximately 10 days of culture completed, CD4+ T cells were isolated. The protocol was immunoSEQ multiplex PCR, while the TCRdb copy is restricted to in-frame clones and leaves out a portion. The sample has roughly 76,000 clones, roughly 74% seen once. The V end was cut by 4 bases, the J end by 0 bases, with 18 bases between. This CDR3 region has 17 residues. The germline V gene has CDR1 LGHDT and CDR2 YNNKEL (reference sequence). Of note for this clone: The antigen is undetermined.

General study points: Early post-infection timepoints were absent, and convalescent patients were few.

The input for sequencing was CD4+ T cells from PBMCs cultured with HCoV-229E spike peptides, taken before COVID-19 vaccination. The clonotype comes from a human donor who received a COVID-19 vaccine. This chain connects TRBV3-1 (or the pseudogene TRBV3-2) to TRBJ1-1, with TRBD1 as a possible D gene (6 bases). CDR3 sequence (DNA): TGTGCCAGCAGCCCTGGTGGGAGGGGGATGCTGAACACTGAAGCTTTCTTT. Protein: CASSPGGRGMLNTEAFF.